This T cell receptor (beta chain) emerged from a study of cytomegalovirus exposure and HLA in healthy donors. On this clone: The antigen is not known.

While the first cohort had around 700 subjects, the donors belonged to the separate validation cohort of more than 95 subjects. General observations from the study: Listed as cytomegalovirus-associated were over 150 TCR beta chains. Later, an analysis found that TCR clusters from the first cohort tended to co-occur in the 90 to 150 validation repertoires. Most TCR sequences showed up rarely, but some public TCRs showed up in many donors.

The method was immunoSEQ multiplex PCR; TCRdb's version includes in-frame clones alone and lacks a portion of them. Of approximately 59,000 clones detected, 85% to 95% appear once; the ten largest clones hold under 5.5%. Germline values: CDR1 KGHSH, CDR2 LQKENI. V shed 3 bases, J shed 9 bases, and the junction held 11 bases outside the gene matches. The CDR3 is made up of 18 amino acids. Sequencing was done on a sample of PBMCs. The gene calls are TRBV18 and TRBJ2-1; 16 bases are shared with TRBD2. The clonotype originates from a man younger than 30 in good health and CMV-seropositive. The CDR3 region is CASSPLPGTSGRDGEQFF. CDR3 coding DNA: TGTGCCAGCTCACCCCTACCGGGGACTAGCGGGAGGGACGGTGAGCAGTTCTTC.